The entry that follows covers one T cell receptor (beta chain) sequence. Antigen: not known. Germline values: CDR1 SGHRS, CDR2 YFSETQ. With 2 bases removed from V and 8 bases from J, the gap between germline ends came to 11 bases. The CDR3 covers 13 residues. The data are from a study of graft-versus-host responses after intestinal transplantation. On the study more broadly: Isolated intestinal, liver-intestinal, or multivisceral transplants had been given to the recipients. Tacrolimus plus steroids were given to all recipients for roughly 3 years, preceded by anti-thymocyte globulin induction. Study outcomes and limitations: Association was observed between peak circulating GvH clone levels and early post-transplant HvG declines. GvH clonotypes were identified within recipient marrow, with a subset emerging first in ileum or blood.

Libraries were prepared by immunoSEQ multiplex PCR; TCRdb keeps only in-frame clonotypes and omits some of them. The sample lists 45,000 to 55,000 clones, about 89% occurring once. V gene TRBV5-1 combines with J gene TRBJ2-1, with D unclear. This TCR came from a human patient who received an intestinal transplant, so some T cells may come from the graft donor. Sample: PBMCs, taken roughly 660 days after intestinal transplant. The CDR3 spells CASSLARRDEQFF. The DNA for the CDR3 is TGCGCCAGCAGCTTAGCCCGCCGCGATGAGCAGTTCTTC. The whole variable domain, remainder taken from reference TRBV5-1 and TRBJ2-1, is KAGVTQTPRYLIKTRGQQVTLSCSPISGHRSVSWYQQTPGQGLQFLFEYFSETQRNKGNFPGRFSGRQFSNSRSEMNVSTLELGDSALYLCASSLARRDEQFFGPGTRLTVL.